Each of the 18 T cell receptor beta chains below was sequenced from the same sample in a study of T cells in Graves' hyperthyroidism and ophthalmopathy. Regions amplified from RNA transcripts were the TCR beta CDR3 regions. HTBI primers were used for first-round RT-PCR of the TCR CDR3. TCRdb processed the multiplex PCR reads anew with MiXCR; each CDR3 protein has one entry. The sample yields more than 500,000 distinct CDR3 sequences, 15% to 20% seen once. Input material: blood. The receptor set was obtained from a young woman with Graves' hyperthyroidism.

This clonotype was counted a few times. This chain's CDR3 is CAWGTGVTGNTIYF. In DNA form, the CDR3 reads TGTGCCTGGGGGACGGGCGTCACTGGAAACACCATATATTTT. V is TRBV30 and J is TRBJ1-3, with D perhaps TRBD1 (5 bases). Germline CDR1 is GTSNPN and CDR2 is SVGIG (reference sequence). Trimming pared 5 bases from V and 2 bases from J, leaving 13 bases between. This CDR3 contains 14 residues.

The chain combines TRBV20-1 with TRBJ2-2, with D perhaps given as TRBD1 or TRBD2 (5 bases each). V was trimmed by 3 bases and J by 2 bases, leaving 13 bases between them. The CDR3 extends over 15 amino acids. The germline V gene has CDR1 DFQATT and CDR2 SNEGSKA (reference sequence). In nucleotides, the CDR3 is TGCAGTGCTAGGTGGGGGAGCGGAAACACCGGGGAGCTGTTTTTT. Translating gives CSARWGSGNTGELFF.

This clonotype turned up a few times. V and J are TRBV5-1 and TRBJ2-1; no definite D call. This CDR3 comprises 16 residues. The germline gives CDR1 SGHRS, CDR2 YFSETQ. V dropped 0 bases and J dropped 4 bases, with 14 bases sitting between them. In DNA, the CDR3 is TGCGCCAGCAGCTTGGACGGCCATTTGGGTTACAATGAGCAGTTCTTC. Its protein is CASSLDGHLGYNEQFF.

This clonotype has a count of ten or more. The chain is built from TRBV12-3 or TRBV12-4 and TRBJ1-1; 10 bases fit TRBD1. Germline trimming cut 3 bases from V and 4 bases from J; bases unmatched to any gene: 5. The CDR3 has 15 amino acids. CDR3 in DNA: TGTGCCAGCAGTTTGGGACAGGGGTATAGCACTGAAGCTTTCTTT. Amino acid sequence: CASSLGQGYSTEAFF.

The chain uses TRBV6-5 and TRBJ1-1; D might be TRBD1 (5 bases). CDR1 is MNHEY and CDR2 is SVGAGI in the germline V gene. This CDR3 is built from 16 residues. V was pared by 1 base and J by 5 bases, with 17 bases between. The DNA of the CDR3 is TGTGCCAGCAGTTACTGGAGACCCAGTGGGGGAACTGAAGCTTTCTTT. Translation gives CASSYWRPSGGTEAFF.

The table lists this clonotype with a few counts. This sequence joins TRBV4-1 and TRBJ2-4; D possibly corresponds to TRBD1 (5 bases). Trimming pared 5 bases from V and 6 bases from J, leaving 8 bases between. The V gene's germline CDR1 is MGHRA and CDR2 YSYEKL. There are 12 residues in the CDR3. The CDR3 DNA sequence: TGCGCCAGCAGCAGCCAGGGAAACATTCAGTACTTC. It is translated as CASSSQGNIQYF.

This clonotype was picked up a small number of times. This chain connects TRBV9 to TRBJ2-2; the D gene is possibly TRBD2 (7 bases). This CDR3 is built from 17 residues. CDR1 is SGDLS, CDR2 YYNGEE, per germline. V was trimmed by 0 bases and J by 4 bases, leaving 16 bases between them. CDR3 loop: CASSVAPGGASTGELFF. For the CDR3, the DNA is TGTGCCAGCAGCGTAGCCCCTGGGGGGGCGAGCACCGGGGAGCTGTTTTTT.

This clonotype was seen repeatedly, ten times or more. The rearrangement links TRBV12-3 or TRBV12-4 to TRBJ2-7; the D gene is possibly TRBD2 (6 bases). V lost 3 bases to trimming and J lost 6 bases, with 6 bases between them. The CDR3 runs 11 residues. CDR3 in amino acids: CASSFSGEQYF. CDR3 nucleotides: TGTGCCAGCAGTTTTAGCGGCGAGCAGTACTTC.

The V gene is TRBV15, the J gene TRBJ2-6; D might be TRBD1 or TRBD2, each matching 5 bases. The CDR3 totals 17 residues. V lost 2 bases to trimming and J lost 0 bases, with 11 bases between them. Looked up from germline, CDR1 is LNHNV and CDR2 is YYDKDF (reference sequence). In nucleotides, the CDR3 is TGTGCCACCAGCAGATCAGGGAGCTACTCTGGGGCCAACGTCCTGACTTTC. Encoded protein: CATSRSGSYSGANVLTF.

This clonotype was observed many times. The CDR3 sequence: CASGSVQETQYF. In nucleotides, the CDR3 is TGTGCCAGCGGTTCCGTGCAAGAGACCCAGTACTTC. V is TRBV2 and J is TRBJ2-5; D gene uncertain. The germline V and J ends were trimmed by 8 bases and 2 bases, with 9 bases remaining between them. Germline loops: CDR1 SNHLY, CDR2 FYNNEI. The CDR3 is 12 residues long.

V gene TRBV14 combines with J gene TRBJ2-7; no clear D. Trimming pared 6 bases from V and 2 bases from J, leaving 11 bases between. CDR1 SGHDN and CDR2 FVKESK come from the germline V gene. There are 13 residues in the CDR3. The CDR3 sequence is CASSRSDTYEQYF. As DNA, the CDR3 is TGTGCCAGCAGTCGATCCGACACCTACGAGCAGTACTTC.

This clonotype showed up many times. CDR3 in amino acids: CASSRDEQFF. Here the CDR3 DNA reads TGTGCCAGCAGCCGCGATGAGCAGTTCTTC. The chain combines TRBV2 with TRBJ2-1; D is unresolved. Trimming stripped 6 bases from V and 8 bases from J, with 5 bases between. This CDR3 is built from 10 residues. Germline values: CDR1 SNHLY, CDR2 FYNNEI.

The table lists this clonotype with many counts. This chain links TRBV7-2 with TRBJ2-7; maybe TRBD1 (7 bases). Trimming pared 5 bases from V and 0 bases from J, leaving 14 bases between. Germline loops: CDR1 SGHTA, CDR2 FQGNSA. The CDR3 has 15 residues. CDR3 coding DNA: TGTGCCAGCAGCAGCCGACAGGGAGGCTCCTACGAGCAGTACTTC. Its protein product is CASSSRQGGSYEQYF. The complete variable domain, with remaining parts taken from reference TRBV7-2 and TRBJ2-7, reads GAGVSQSPSNKVTEKGKDVELRCDPISGHTALYWYRQSLGQGLEFLIYFQGNSAPDKSGLPSDRFSAERTGGSVSTLTIQRTQQEDSAVYLCASSSRQGGSYEQYFGPGTRLTVT.

At least ten counts were recorded for this clonotype. The CDR3 DNA is TGTGCCAGCAGCCAAGGGAGTGAAAAACTGTTTTTT. This translates into CASSQGSEKLFF. The chain combines TRBV3-1 with TRBJ1-4; D is unresolved. The CDR3 consists of 12 residues. Germline values: CDR1 LGHDT, CDR2 YNNKEL (reference sequence). V was cut by 1 base and J by 7 bases, with 4 bases left in between.

With respect to this clonotype: The junction and the germline gene differ at one end; a read error may be behind it. The chain uses TRBV28 and TRBJ2-4; no definite D call. Germline V gene lookup returns CDR1 MDHEN and CDR2 SYDVKM. CDR3 size: 12 residues. The CDR3 bases are TGTGCCTGCAGTTTACTAAAAAACATTCAGTACTTC. This sequence encodes CACSLLKNIQYF.

CDR3 amino acids: CATSATGTGLFYEQYF. The DNA for the CDR3 is TGTGCCACCAGTGCGACCGGGACAGGGTTATTCTACGAGCAGTACTTC. The gene calls are TRBV24-1 and TRBJ2-7, with 9 bases that match TRBD1. The CDR3 loop spans 16 amino acids. V dropped 5 bases and J dropped 3; count of bases not matched to a gene: 10. Per the germline V gene, CDR1 is KGHDR and CDR2 is SFDVKD.

The chain joins TRBV15 to TRBJ2-1, with D tentatively TRBD2 (7 bases). The V gene lost 0 bases and the J gene lost 7 bases, with 13 bases spanning the gap. CDR1 LNHNV and CDR2 YYDKDF come from the germline V gene (reference sequence). The CDR3 length is 15 residues. CDR3 sequence: CATSRDKGGGNEQFF. The DNA for the CDR3 is TGTGCCACCAGCAGAGATAAAGGGGGAGGGAATGAGCAGTTCTTC.

The V gene is TRBV10-3, the J gene TRBJ2-5; 10 bases align to TRBD1. In germline, CDR1 is ENHRY, CDR2 SYGVKD. This CDR3 has 15 residues. Trimming cost V 7 bases and J 6 bases; bases outside gene matches: 11. CDR3 bases: TGTGCCATCACTGACCCGACAGGGGGCGGGAAGACCCAGTACTTC. Translation: CAITDPTGGGKTQYF.